This TCR beta chain emerged from a study of blood T cell repertoires in COVID-19. Across the whole study: The study drew acute and convalescent COVID-19 samples from the United States, Italy and Spain. PBMCs, B-cell-depleted T cells, or T cells provided the cDNA or gDNA that made up the material.

TCRdb's copy holds only in-frame clones and misses some; the assay was immunoSEQ multiplex PCR. The data contain roughly 250,000 clones, 88% of them singletons. Germline loops: CDR1 GTSNPN, CDR2 SVGIG (reference sequence). J lost 4 bases, V lost 5 bases, and 4 bases had no gene match. This CDR3 is built from 12 residues. The genes are TRBV30 and TRBJ1-2; 7 bases line up with TRBD1. The specimen sequenced was peripheral blood. The receptor was derived from a woman in her forties who had recovered from COVID-19. This CDR3 reads CAWDRDFYGYTF. The CDR3 nucleotides are TGTGCCTGGGACAGGGACTTCTATGGCTACACCTTC.